These 27 T cell receptor beta chains share one sample of origin, sequenced in a study of T cells in Graves' hyperthyroidism and ophthalmopathy. Amplified regions were TCR beta CDR3 sequences from RNA transcripts. TCR CDR3 regions were first amplified by RT-PCR with HTBI primers. TCRdb analysed the multiplex PCR reads with MiXCR anew, one entry per CDR3 protein. In the table there are around 200,000 distinct CDR3 sequences, around 15% of which are singletons. The sequenced sample consisted of blood. These TCRs come from a woman in her forties or fifties with Graves' hyperthyroidism.

This clonotype was recorded many times. The chain carries TRBV12-5 and TRBJ2-5; no definite D call. Germline V gives CDR1 LGHNT, CDR2 FRNRAP. The V end lost 0 bases, the J end lost 1 base, and 12 bases lay between the germline ends. This CDR3 is built from 16 residues. The CDR3 loop reads CASGLVWQQIQETQYF. CDR3 coding DNA: TGTGCTAGTGGTTTGGTATGGCAGCAGATCCAAGAGACCCAGTACTTC.

This clonotype was counted ten times or more. The chain carries TRBV27 and TRBJ2-7; D is uncertain. Germline values: CDR1 MNHEY, CDR2 SMNVEV (reference sequence). CDR3 size: 15 residues. The germline V and J ends were trimmed by 4 bases and 3 bases, with 16 bases remaining between them. The CDR3 is CASSSLLSRSYEQYF. The CDR3 DNA is TGTGCCAGCAGTTCGCTGTTGTCTCGGAGCTACGAGCAGTACTTC.

This clonotype was seen repeatedly, ten times or more. J is TRBJ1-2 and V is TRBV27; D gene uncertain. The CDR3 runs to 13 residues. Trimming took off 8 bases at V and 6 bases at J, with 16 bases between the two ends. The germline gives CDR1 MNHEY, CDR2 SMNVEV (reference sequence). For the CDR3, the DNA is TGTGCCAGCGGAACCTATACAGATGATGGCTACACCTTC. This sequence encodes CASGTYTDDGYTF.

This clonotype was recorded many times. The chain employs TRBV20-1 and TRBJ1-1; a weak D match, TRBD1 (6 bases). The CDR3 consists of 14 residues. CDR1 DFQATT and CDR2 SNEGSKA come from the germline V gene (reference sequence). Trimming took 4 bases from V and 0 from J, leaving 12 bases between them. CDR3 nucleotides: TGCAGTGCTAACAGGGAAACTATGAACACTGAAGCTTTCTTT. As protein: CSANRETMNTEAFF.

This clonotype was counted many times. V is TRBV7-2 and J is TRBJ2-2; 11 nucleotides match TRBD2. J gave up 7 bases and V 5 bases, and 6 bases lay outside the gene matches. Germline V gene data show CDR1 as SGHTA and CDR2 as FQGNSA. The CDR3 contains 15 residues. As DNA, the CDR3 is TGTGCCAGCAGCCCTGGGACTAGCGGTGGCGGGGAGCTGTTTTTT. Protein product: CASSPGTSGGGELFF.

This clonotype was counted at least ten times. This chain connects TRBV18 to TRBJ2-5; D call uncertain. This CDR3 contains 12 residues. V was pared by 6 bases and J by 0 bases, with 5 bases between. Germline V CDR1 and CDR2: KGHSH, LQKENI. The CDR3 here is CASSSYQETQYF. CDR3 DNA sequence: TGTGCCAGCTCCTCCTACCAAGAGACCCAGTACTTC.

V gene TRBV7-9 combines with J gene TRBJ1-1, with D possibly matching TRBD1 (6 bases). CDR1 SEHNR and CDR2 FQNEAQ come from the germline V gene (reference sequence). The CDR3 spans 18 residues. V lost 1 base, J lost 1 base, and 19 bases lay in between. The CDR3 is CASSLGGGWGEGNTEAFF. CDR3 bases: TGTGCCAGCAGCTTAGGAGGGGGTTGGGGGGAGGGGAACACTGAAGCTTTCTTT. Full variable domain (outside the CDR3, taken from reference TRBV7-9 and TRBJ1-1): DTGVSQNPRHKITKRGQNVTFRCDPISEHNRLYWYRQTLGQGPEFLTYFQNEAQLEKSRLLSDRFSAERPKGSFSTLEIQRTEQGDSAMYLCASSLGGGWGEGNTEAFFGQGTRLTVV.

Ten or more counts support this clonotype. V is TRBV20-1 and J is TRBJ2-1; D is perhaps TRBD1 (6 bases). Looked up from germline, CDR1 is DFQATT and CDR2 is SNEGSKA (reference sequence). V lost 3 bases to trimming and J lost 4 bases, with 10 bases between them. CDR3 size: 13 residues. CDR3: CSASPGQYNEQFF. In DNA form, the CDR3 reads TGCAGTGCTAGCCCCGGACAGTACAATGAGCAGTTCTTC.

In this sample, this clonotype turned up many times. The chain carries TRBV7-9 and TRBJ1-1; D gene ambiguous. The CDR3 totals 13 residues. The germline V gene encodes CDR1 SEHNR and CDR2 FQNEAQ (reference sequence). The germline V and J ends were trimmed by 5 bases and 1 base, with 8 bases remaining between them. The CDR3 spells CASSRSGNTEAFF. The CDR3, as DNA: TGTGCCAGCAGCCGCAGTGGGAACACTGAAGCTTTCTTT.

This clonotype was recorded many times. The rearrangement joins TRBV27 to TRBJ2-1; 7 bases line up with TRBD1. V dropped 7 bases and J dropped 6; count of bases not matched to a gene: 3. Germline values: CDR1 MNHEY, CDR2 SMNVEV (reference sequence). The CDR3 length is 12 residues. The CDR3 DNA follows: TGTGCCAGCATGGACAGGCTCAATGAGCAGTTCTTC. It is translated as CASMDRLNEQFF.

V is TRBV12-3 or TRBV12-4 and J is TRBJ1-2; no clear D gene. The V gene lost 1 base and the J gene lost 8 bases, with 14 bases spanning the gap. The CDR3 is 14 amino acids. DNA of the CDR3: TGTGCCAGCAGTTTAGGAGCGGGAATAGGCGGCTACACCTTC. Residues: CASSLGAGIGGYTF.

The CDR3 reads CSVFGQGRGDTQYF. CDR3 nucleotide sequence: TGCAGCGTTTTTGGCCAGGGGAGGGGAGATACGCAGTATTTT. The rearrangement links TRBV29-1 to TRBJ2-3, with D perhaps matching TRBD2 (7 bases). This CDR3 is 14 amino acids long. Germline CDR1 is SQVTM and CDR2 is ANQGSEA. Trimming removed 5 bases from V and 5 bases from J, with 17 bases in between.

There are a few counts of this clonotype. The genes are TRBV5-1 and TRBJ2-3, with D perhaps matching TRBD1 or TRBD2 (5 bases each). There are 18 residues in the CDR3. Trimming removed 1 base at V and 6 bases at J, with 24 bases between. Germline CDR1 and CDR2: SGHRS and YFSETQ. The chain's CDR3 is CASSLPRRGRTPGDTQYF. The CDR3 DNA is TGCGCCAGCAGCTTGCCGCGCCGGGGCCGGACGCCGGGGGATACGCAGTATTTT.

This clonotype appeared a single time. Possible read error: a much larger clone is one base away. The CDR3 bases are TGTGCCAGCAGTCTGGACAGGGGGAGCAATCAGCCCCAGCATTTT. This sequence encodes CASSLDRGSNQPQHF. V gene TRBV2 combines with J gene TRBJ1-5, with 10 bases matching TRBD1. The junction had 2 bases not matched to a gene; V was cut back by 5 bases and J by 1 base. The CDR3 consists of 15 residues. Germline V gene sequence: CDR1 SNHLY, CDR2 FYNNEI.

This clonotype has a count of ten or more. The CDR3 coding sequence is TGTGCCAGCAGTTTACCCTCCACTAGTTCCTACAATGAGCAGTTCTTC. Translated: CASSLPSTSSYNEQFF. The chain links TRBV28 to TRBJ2-1; perhaps TRBD2 as D (5 bases). Germline V gene data show CDR1 as MDHEN and CDR2 as SYDVKM. The CDR3 extends over 16 amino acids. V was clipped by 2 bases and J by 1 base, with 12 bases between them. The full variable domain, completed using reference TRBV28 and TRBJ2-1, is DVKVTQSSRYLVKRTGEKVFLECVQDMDHENMFWYRQDPGLGLRLIYFSYDVKMKEKGDIPEGYSVSREKKERFSLILESASTNQTSMYLCASSLPSTSSYNEQFFGPGTRLTVL.

The V call is TRBV28, the J call TRBJ2-7; TRBD2 aligns across 10 bases. V dropped 11 bases and J dropped 6; count of bases not matched to a gene: 10. The CDR3 covers 13 residues. Germline lookup yields CDR1 MDHEN and CDR2 SYDVKM. The CDR3 DNA sequence: TGTGCCGGCCAAAAGCGGGGGGGCCGCGAGCAGTACTTC. Translation gives CAGQKRGGREQYF.

The chain joins TRBV7-2 to TRBJ1-4; no definite D call. The germline V gene encodes CDR1 SGHTA and CDR2 FQGNSA. The CDR3 has 14 amino acids. V gave up 1 base and J gave up 8 bases, with 11 bases separating them. The CDR3 DNA reads as TGTGCCAGCAGCTTAGGACCTGGGAGGGAAAAACTGTTTTTT. Protein: CASSLGPGREKLFF.

This clonotype was seen only a few times. The genes are TRBV19 and TRBJ1-2; TRBD1 matches 7 bases. The CDR3 totals 14 residues. Germline V gene lookup returns CDR1 LNHDA and CDR2 SQIVND (reference sequence). Unmatched junction bases numbered 6, after V lost 3 bases and J lost 5 bases. The CDR3 DNA is TGTGCCAGTAGTATCAGAACAGGGGTTTATGGCTACACCTTC. It encodes CASSIRTGVYGYTF.

The chain combines TRBV7-2 with TRBJ1-3, with D possibly being TRBD1 (5 bases). From germline, CDR1 is SGHTA and CDR2 FQGNSA. This CDR3 is 14 amino acids long. V dropped 5 bases and J dropped 1 base, with 9 bases sitting between them. The CDR3 spells CASSEGVSGNTIYF. The CDR3 DNA reads TGTGCCAGCAGCGAAGGGGTTTCTGGAAACACCATATATTTT.

The gene calls are TRBV9 and TRBJ2-7; no firm D call. Trimming shortened V by 4 bases and J by 3 bases, and 11 bases separated the two germline ends. Germline V gene data show CDR1 as SGDLS and CDR2 as YYNGEE. This CDR3 contains 13 residues. CDR3 protein: CASSSNLGYEQYF. CDR3 nucleotides: TGTGCCAGCAGCTCTAATCTTGGCTACGAGCAGTACTTC.

The CDR3 nucleotides are TGTGCCAGCAGCTCGGGTGGCTATGAGCAGTTCTTC. The encoded protein is CASSSGGYEQFF. V gene TRBV7-3 combines with J gene TRBJ2-1; D gene unclear. Trimming took 4 bases from V and 8 from J, leaving 9 bases between them. CDR3 length: 12 amino acids. Germline loops: CDR1 SGHTA, CDR2 FQGTGA.

This clonotype came up a few times. J is TRBJ1-6 and V is TRBV28, with D hard to call. Germline V gene sequence: CDR1 MDHEN, CDR2 SYDVKM. This CDR3 has 15 residues. Deletions cut 7 bases from V and 6 bases from J, with 16 bases between. CDR3 residues: CASTSAETPNSPLHF. The CDR3, as DNA: TGTGCCAGCACCTCAGCCGAGACCCCTAATTCACCCCTCCACTTT.

This clonotype showed up many times. The chain recombines TRBV6-1 with TRBJ1-2; D may be TRBD1 (5 bases). Germline-derived CDR1 and CDR2 are MNHNS and SASEGT. The V gene lost 2 bases and the J gene lost 4 bases, with 8 bases spanning the gap. The length of the CDR3 is 13 residues. CDR3: CASSERQSYGYTF. In DNA, the CDR3 is TGTGCCAGCAGTGAAAGACAGAGCTATGGCTACACCTTC.

The chain combines TRBV9 with TRBJ2-1; 8 nucleotides agree with TRBD1. CDR1 and CDR2 from the germline V gene are SGDLS and YYNGEE. The CDR3 has 16 amino acids. The V and J ends lost 3 bases and 4 bases, in that order; junction bases with no gene match: 9. CDR3: CASSGHQGQGYNEQFF. CDR3 nucleotides: TGTGCCAGCAGCGGCCACCAAGGACAGGGTTACAATGAGCAGTTCTTC.

This clonotype was counted at least ten times. The CDR3 region is CASKNRGQGGYTF. As DNA, the CDR3 is TGCGCCAGCAAGAACAGGGGGCAGGGTGGCTACACCTTC. V is TRBV10-2 and J is TRBJ1-2, with 9 bases that match TRBD1. J gave up 7 bases and V 7 bases, and 7 bases lay outside the gene matches. Germline lookup yields CDR1 WSHSY and CDR2 SAAADI. This CDR3 comprises 13 residues.

This sequence joins TRBV5-5 and TRBJ2-7; either TRBD1 or TRBD2 may supply D (5 bases each). CDR1 is SGHKS, CDR2 YYEKEE, per germline (reference sequence). Between the trimmed V and J ends, which lost 7 bases and 0 bases, there was a span of 14 bases. The CDR3 has 14 residues. CDR3 region: CASSVGTSSYEQYF. The CDR3 DNA follows: TGTGCCAGCTCCGTTGGGACCAGCTCCTACGAGCAGTACTTC.

There are many counts of this clonotype. CDR3 bases: TGTGCCAGCAGCTTGGGCGTACACAATGAGCAGTTCTTC. Its protein product is CASSLGVHNEQFF. V and J are TRBV11-2 and TRBJ2-1; D not resolved. Germline V CDR1 and CDR2: SGHAT, FQNNGV. Trimming pared 3 bases from V and 5 bases from J, leaving 8 bases between. The CDR3 has 13 amino acids. The full variable domain, with the rest looked up from reference TRBV11-2 and TRBJ2-1, is EAGVAQSPRYKIIEKRQSVAFWCNPISGHATLYWYQQILGQGPKLLIQFQNNGVVDDSQLPKDRFSAERLKGVDSTLKIQPAKLEDSAVYLCASSLGVHNEQFFGPGTRLTVL.